The clone carrying this TCR beta chain came up a few times. Its antigen is as yet unknown. The data stem from a study of beta chain features in type 1 diabetes. Study-level findings and limits: A greater similarity of naive, central memory and Treg TCRB repertoires was seen among patients than among healthy donors. Whether HLA type influences TCRB rearrangement remained unresolved here. TCRB CDR3s from Type 1 diabetes patients were moderately but significantly shorter in all four CD4+ subsets.

This CDR3 contains 15 residues. Every bit of the isolated RNA underwent reverse transcription, so sequencing read expressed TCRB transcripts. Sequencing of naive, central memory and regulatory T cell samples gave an average of around 4 million reads. Assay: immunoSEQ multiplex PCR; the TCRdb copy retains only in-frame clones and omits some. The sample has hundreds of thousands of clones; roughly 16% are singletons. The sequenced material came from naive CD4+ T cells from blood. This TCR was sampled from a man younger than 30 in good health. V usage is TRBV21-1 and J usage is TRBJ2-7; the table gives TRBD2 as D, unverified against the DNA. TRBV21-1 is noted as a pseudogene. CDR3 in DNA: TGTGCCAGCAGCAAAGTACGGAGGAGCTCCTACGAGCAGTACTTC. Protein product: CASSKVRRSSYEQYF.